These 16 T cell receptor beta chains originate from one sample sequenced in a study of CD8 T cells in Susac syndrome. Random-hexamer reverse transcription was applied to roughly 0.5 to 1 ug RNA. TCRdb analysed the immunoSEQ multiplex PCR reads with MiXCR anew, one entry per CDR3 protein. The table records 170,000 or so distinct CDR3 sequences, roughly 94% of them present only once. Sequenced material: CD4+ T cells from PBMCs. The receptors stem from a human donor with Susac syndrome.

The chain uses TRBV3-1 and TRBJ1-5, with D hard to call. The CDR3 has 14 residues. Per germline, CDR1 LGHDT and CDR2 YNNKEL (reference sequence). The V end lost 3 bases, the J end lost 6 bases, and 12 bases lay between the germline ends. The CDR3 DNA sequence: TGTGCCAGCAGCCACTCTACCCTCAGTCAGCCCCAGCATTTT. Translated: CASSHSTLSQPQHF.

CDR3 DNA: TGTGCCAGCAGTTCGAACTGGGTCATCGGATCACCCCTCCACTTT. Translating gives CASSSNWVIGSPLHF. The chain carries TRBV12-3 or TRBV12-4 and TRBJ1-6; D is undetermined. The CDR3 sequence is 15 residues long. The ends were cut back, 4 bases at V and 10 bases at J, with 17 bases in the middle.

The chain uses TRBV6-5 and TRBJ1-6; 7 bases are a match to TRBD1. The CDR3 runs to 14 residues. J gave up 7 bases and V 5 bases, and 5 bases lay outside the gene matches. CDR1 is MNHEY, CDR2 SVGAGI, per germline. The CDR3 DNA is TGTGCCAGCAGTCCCGGGACAGCAAATTCACCCCTCCACTTT. Its translation: CASSPGTANSPLHF.

This clonotype has only one observation. The J gene is TRBJ1-2, the V gene TRBV12-3 or TRBV12-4; D remains unclear. The CDR3 loop spans 12 amino acids. The ends were cut back, 3 bases at V and 8 bases at J, with 10 bases in the middle. DNA for the CDR3: TGTGCCAGCAGTTTCCCTCGGGCGGGCTACACCTTC. Amino acid sequence: CASSFPRAGYTF.

This clonotype was observed once. The V and J genes are TRBV20-1 and TRBJ2-7, with TRBD1 identical over 7 bases. CDR3 length: 14 amino acids. Trimming at V came to 6 bases and at J to 0 bases, leaving 8 bases not matched to a gene. Germline CDR1 and CDR2: DFQATT and SNEGSKA (reference sequence). The CDR3 DNA reads TGCAGTGCCCTTGCAGGGGGTAACTCCTACGAGCAGTACTTC. This gives the protein CSALAGGNSYEQYF.

The rearrangement joins TRBV12-5 to TRBJ2-1; 11 bases are a match to TRBD2. Germline lookup yields CDR1 LGHNT and CDR2 FRNRAP. CDR3 length: 13 amino acids. The V and J ends lost 6 bases and 6 bases, in that order; junction bases with no gene match: 1. The CDR3 nucleotides read TGTGCTAGTGGACTAGCGGGGGTCAATGAGCAGTTCTTC. As protein: CASGLAGVNEQFF.

The chain employs TRBV3-1 and TRBJ1-1; 7 positions agree with TRBD1. The CDR3 has 14 amino acids. Germline V gene data show CDR1 as LGHDT and CDR2 as YNNKEL (reference sequence). The V segment lost 6 bases and the J segment 1 base; nucleotides outside the gene matches: 5. The CDR3 loop is CASRGRDRNTEAFF. The CDR3 nucleotides read TGTGCCAGCAGGGGCCGGGACAGGAACACTGAAGCTTTCTTT. Based on the CDR3 plus reference TRBV3-1 and TRBJ1-1, the full variable domain is DTAVSQTPKYLVTQMGNDKSIKCEQNLGHDTMYWYKQDSKKFLKIMFSYNNKELIINETVPNRFSPKSPDKAHLNLHINSLELGDSAVYFCASRGRDRNTEAFFGQGTRLTVV.

The chain links TRBV15 to TRBJ2-5; TRBD1 aligns across 9 bases. Trimming cost V 6 bases and J 0 bases; bases outside gene matches: 8. CDR1 is LNHNV and CDR2 is YYDKDF in the germline V gene (reference sequence). The CDR3 is 16 residues long. CDR3 residues: CATRGTGTNHQETQYF. In DNA, the CDR3 is TGTGCCACCAGGGGGACAGGGACCAACCACCAAGAGACCCAGTACTTC.

CDR3 DNA sequence: TGCAGCGTGACGACAGGCTCTGGGGCCAACGTCCTGACTTTC. This encodes CSVTTGSGANVLTF. The V and J genes are TRBV29-1 and TRBJ2-6, with D maybe TRBD1 (6 bases). The CDR3 runs to 14 residues. The V end was cut by 6 bases, the J end by 0 bases, with 9 bases between. The germline CDR1 and CDR2 sequences are SQVTM and ANQGSEA. Filled out from reference TRBV29-1 and TRBJ2-6, the complete variable domain reads SAVISQKPSRDICQRGTSLTIQCQVDSQVTMMFWYRQQPGQSLTLIATANQGSEATYESGFVIDKFPISRPNLTFSTLTVSNMSPEDSSIYLCSVTTGSGANVLTFGAGSRLTVL.

J is TRBJ1-6 and V is TRBV5-1; no reliable D call. Trimming removed 4 bases from V and 7 bases from J, with 12 bases in between. The CDR3 has 14 amino acids. CDR1 SGHRS and CDR2 YFSETQ come from the germline V gene. The CDR3 DNA reads TGCGCCAGCAGCGCCGCACAGAAGAATTCACCCCTCCACTTT. This codes for CASSAAQKNSPLHF.

This rearrangement joins TRBV2 to TRBJ2-2; D unclear. Trimming took off 11 bases at V and 0 bases at J, with 4 bases between the two ends. Germline V CDR1 and CDR2: SNHLY, FYNNEI. This CDR3 has 11 residues. The CDR3 DNA is TGTGCCTGGGCGAACACCGGGGAGCTGTTTTTT. It translates to CAWANTGELFF.

The J gene is TRBJ2-1, the V gene TRBV6-4, with D tentatively TRBD1 (5 bases). Trimming took off 5 bases at V and 4 bases at J, with 9 bases between the two ends. This CDR3 comprises 13 residues. Germline V CDR1 and CDR2: MRHNA, SNTAGT. CDR3 region: CASSKQEYNEQFF. CDR3 in DNA: TGTGCCAGCAGTAAACAGGAATACAATGAGCAGTTCTTC.

V usage is TRBV5-1 and J usage is TRBJ1-1; D perhaps matches TRBD1 (5 bases). The CDR3 extends over 15 amino acids. Germline V CDR1 and CDR2: SGHRS, YFSETQ. Trimming took off 4 bases at V and 1 base at J, with 14 bases between the two ends. The CDR3 protein is CASSQKSGANTEAFF. The CDR3 nucleotides read TGCGCCAGCAGCCAAAAAAGCGGGGCGAACACTGAAGCTTTCTTT.

V is TRBV7-2 and J is TRBJ2-7, with TRBD1 identical over 8 bases. This CDR3 has 15 amino acids. Germline V gene sequence: CDR1 SGHTA, CDR2 FQGNSA. The V and J ends lost 1 base and 3 bases, in that order; junction bases with no gene match: 5. CDR3 bases: TGTGCCAGCAGCTTAGGGTGGACAGGGAACTACGAGCAGTACTTC. Amino acid sequence: CASSLGWTGNYEQYF.

The chain carries TRBV20-1 and TRBJ1-5; possible D gene TRBD1, 6 bases. CDR3 length equals 14 residues. CDR1 and CDR2 from the germline V gene are DFQATT and SNEGSKA (reference sequence). V was shortened by 4 bases and J by 7 bases, with 17 bases between the two germline ends. CDR3 amino acids: CSAKGQGDNQPQHF. Written as DNA, the CDR3 is TGCAGTGCTAAGGGACAAGGGGACAACCAGCCCCAGCATTTT.

The chain couples TRBV3-1 to TRBJ1-2; D is possibly TRBD1 (6 bases). The germline V gene encodes CDR1 LGHDT and CDR2 YNNKEL (reference sequence). CDR3 length: 16 residues. V was trimmed by 0 bases and J by 7 bases, leaving 18 bases between them. The CDR3 bases are TGTGCCAGCAGCCAAGATGGACCGGGGGCAATAGGTGGCTACACCTTC. Encoded protein: CASSQDGPGAIGGYTF. Full variable domain (missing parts from reference TRBV3-1 and TRBJ1-2): DTAVSQTPKYLVTQMGNDKSIKCEQNLGHDTMYWYKQDSKKFLKIMFSYNNKELIINETVPNRFSPKSPDKAHLNLHINSLELGDSAVYFCASSQDGPGAIGGYTFGSGTRLTVV.